This TCR beta chain derives from a study of CD8 T cells in ankylosing spondylitis. This clonotype was seen many times. TCRdb fed the 5' RACE reads into MiXCR, producing one record per CDR3 protein. The data contain approximately 140,000 distinct CDR3 sequences, roughly 8% of them singletons. Germline V gene data show CDR1 as MGHDK and CDR2 as SYGVNS. CDR3 size: 17 residues. V was cut by 2 bases and J by 7 bases, with 18 bases left in between. What was sequenced was synovial fluid, either unsorted or a sorted T cell fraction (not recorded which). This chain joins TRBV25-1 and TRBJ1-6, with D perhaps TRBD1 (5 bases). This clonotype was sampled from a male donor with ankylosing spondylitis. The CDR3 protein is CASSEKRGAGLNSPLHF. The CDR3 DNA reads as TGTGCCAGCAGTGAAAAGCGTGGGGCAGGGTTAAATTCACCCCTCCACTTT.